This T cell receptor (beta chain) was identified during a study of blood T cells in healthy people across ages (dated by TCRdb to between 2015 and 2016). Concerning the study at large: In model experiments, template switching captured about one uniquely barcoded TCR beta cDNA molecule for every two T cells. Donors were grouped into four age groups: young (average approximately 16 years), middle-aged (less than 40), aged (roughly 62) and long-lived (just over 80). Two additional independent replicas of 1 million unique cDNA reads from the same blood draw were analyzed for two donors (one aged 18 to 30 and one aged 80 or older). Age-related changes in TCR beta repertoire diversity were measured in the study by deep sequencing normalized with unique cDNA molecular identifiers. To avoid experimental bias, donors of different ages were spread randomly across the sequencing lanes.

Libraries were prepared through 5' RACE. The instrument was an Illumina HiSeq 2500. A second roughly 6 to 11 cycle PCR used a sample-barcoded 5' primer and a J-beta primer mix. A template-switch 5' adaptor carrying 12 random nucleotides introduced a unique molecular identifier onto each TCR beta cDNA molecule. Each sample yielded at least 3 million CDR3-containing paired-end reads. First-strand cDNA synthesis was performed from all RNA using the Mint cDNA synthesis kit, with priming by a TRBC-specific oligonucleotide. All cDNA was treated with uracil-DNA glycosylase and then went through a first 18-cycle PCR with the universal primers M1SS and BC2_uni_R. In the source study's methods: For normalization, 1 million high-quality reads, each with a distinct molecular identifier, were randomly selected from each sample. Reads sharing molecular identifiers were discarded rather than binned into consensus sequences. MiTCR, run with a Q25 quality threshold and the strictest error-elimination algorithm, handled CDR3 identification, clonotype clustering and error correction. A nonparametric unseen species model with Euler transformation was used to estimate lower-bound total TCR beta diversity. TCRdb took the public reads, trimmed them with fastp at Q25, ran MiXCR for clone calling and kept in-frame beta chains. Each CDR3 protein appears once, grouped with its most common genes and DNA. None of the V and J calls come from the authors' own analysis; TCRdb made them. The sample contains over a million distinct CDR3 sequences, less than 45% of them found a single time. The ten largest make up approximately 4% of the sample.

Paper-wide results and their limitations: Estimates of total diversity based on one million sequenced T cells were regarded as lower bounds and as underestimates. A strong correlation was found between observed TCR beta diversity and the percentage of naive T cells measured by flow cytometry. Conclusive comparison of naive and antigen-experienced compartments was prevented by the profiling of bulk unsorted PBMCs. The CMV infection status of donors was not known, potentially confounding age-related changes in expanded clonotypes. Observed TCR beta diversity per million T cells fell roughly linearly with age, and a significant reduction was already apparent by age roughly 40. Compared with the aged group, more naive CD4+ T cells, fewer expanded clones and increased TCR diversity were shown by the long-lived group, suggesting age selection.

Donors were under 40 systemically healthy Caucasian individuals from Russia aged roughly 6 to 95 years. Around 9.8 milliliters of peripheral blood were collected from each donor into EDTA-treated Vacutainer tubes. Ficoll-Paque density-gradient centrifugation was used to isolate PBMCs, with at least 7 million obtained per sample. Trizol reagent was used to extract total RNA from the PBMCs, yielding at least 6 micrograms per sample. For every donor, flow cytometry on a PBMC aliquot measured the percentage of naive CD45RAhigh/CD27high T cells. Comments on this clonotype: The specificity of this receptor is unknown. Base qualities are not at hand, and no much larger clone is one base apart.

The CDR3 spans 14 residues, from the cysteine through the phenylalanine. Only the CDR3 DNA stays, 42 bases, in frame from base 1. From a lookup of the germline V gene, CDR1 and CDR2 are SNHLY and FYNNEI. V gives up 6 bases and J gives up 8 bases, and the segment between their germline ends measures 20 bases. The rearranged segments are TRBV2 and TRBJ2-7; matching of 6 bases hints at TRBD1 as the D gene. Material: blood. This clonotype was sampled from a woman between 18 and 29 years old in good health. The CDR3 reads as follows: CASRDTAGTRKQYF. Read as DNA, the sequence is TGTGCCAGCAGAGATACCGCCGGGACAAGGAAGCAGTACTTC.